The TCR beta chain under discussion was sequenced for a study of Ad26.COV2.S vaccination and SARS-CoV-2 variants. Study in general: The trial was COV1001 and the donor's arm was Ad26.COV2.S. Intramuscular Ad26.COV2.S doses were given once or twice, 56 days apart. Study outcomes and limitations: Considerable breadth of spike-specific CD8+ and CD4+ T cell responses has reportedly been documented following vaccination.

The method was immunoSEQ multiplex PCR; TCRdb's version includes in-frame clones alone and lacks a portion of them. This sample yields under 550,000 clones, of which 85% to 90% are seen a single time; about 3.5% belongs to the top ten. As for treatment: around 19 received Ad26.COV2.S at low or high dose, single or two shots; about 5 received placebo; per-sample allocation not given. Sampling occurred on day 63 after the first vaccine or placebo injection. Wuhan-strain spike was delivered by a replication-incompetent Ad26 vector. The V gene's germline CDR1 is LNHDA and CDR2 SQIVND (reference sequence). The CDR3 contains 12 residues. Trimming left V 6 bases short and J 3 bases short, with 8 bases between. On this clone itself: The target antigen is unknown.

This sample comprised peripheral blood, obtained in a trial of Ad26.COV2.S vaccine versus placebo. This receptor was taken from a person between 18 and 65 years old who received the Ad26.COV2.S COVID-19 vaccine or a placebo. This chain joins TRBV19 and TRBJ1-2; the D gene is possibly TRBD1 (5 bases). The CDR3 loop reads CASSKGDYGYTF. The CDR3 DNA reads TGTGCCAGTAGCAAAGGGGACTATGGCTACACCTTC.